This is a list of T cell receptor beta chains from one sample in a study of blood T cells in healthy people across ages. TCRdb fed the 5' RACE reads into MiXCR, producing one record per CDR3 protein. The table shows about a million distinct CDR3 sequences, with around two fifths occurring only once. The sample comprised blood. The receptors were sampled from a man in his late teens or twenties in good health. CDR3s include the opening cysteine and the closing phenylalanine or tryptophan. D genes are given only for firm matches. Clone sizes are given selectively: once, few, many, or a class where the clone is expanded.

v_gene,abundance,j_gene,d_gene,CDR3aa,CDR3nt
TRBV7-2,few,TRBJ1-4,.,CASSLAPGEKLFF,TGTGCCAGCAGCTTAGCCCCTGGGGAAAAACTGTTTTTT
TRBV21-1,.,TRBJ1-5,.,CASSGRIFSKQPQHF,TGTGCCAGCAGTGGCAGAATCTTTAGCAAGCAGCCCCAGCATTTT
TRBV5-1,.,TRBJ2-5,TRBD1,CASSWGDRDGNEQYF,TGCGCCAGCAGCTGGGGGGACAGGGATGGGAATGAGCAGTACTTC
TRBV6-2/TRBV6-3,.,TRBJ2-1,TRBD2,CAGSFSGGPYNEQFF,TGTGCCGGCAGTTTTTCGGGGGGGCCGTACAATGAGCAGTTCTTC
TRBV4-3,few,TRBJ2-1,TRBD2,CASSQVLSSGTNEQFF,TGCGCCAGCAGCCAAGTATTGTCTAGCGGAACAAATGAGCAGTTCTTC
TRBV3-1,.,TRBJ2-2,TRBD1,CASSQKTGVGTGELFF,TGTGCCAGCAGCCAAAAGACAGGGGTAGGAACCGGGGAGCTGTTTTTT
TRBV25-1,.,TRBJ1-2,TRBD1,CASSERGTDNYGYTF,TGTGCCAGCAGTGAACGGGGGACAGATAACTATGGCTACACCTTC
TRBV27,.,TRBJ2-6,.,CASSFQGNSGANVLTF,TGTGCCAGCAGTTTCCAGGGGAACTCTGGGGCCAACGTCCTGACTTTC
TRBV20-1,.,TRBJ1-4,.,CSARVLRQGDEKLFF,TGCAGTGCTAGAGTCCTTCGGCAGGGTGATGAAAAACTGTTTTTT
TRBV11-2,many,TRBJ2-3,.,CASSSQGSADTQYF,TGTGCCAGCAGCTCACAGGGTTCCGCAGATACGCAGTATTTT
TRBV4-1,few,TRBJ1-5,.,CASSQGTPQSNQPQHF,TGCGCCAGCAGCCAAGGAACCCCCCAGAGCAATCAGCCCCAGCATTTT
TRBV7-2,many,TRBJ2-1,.,CASSLAAFSYNEQFF,TGTGCCAGCAGCTTAGCGGCTTTCTCCTACAATGAGCAGTTCTTC
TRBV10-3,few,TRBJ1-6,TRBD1,CAINAGTGGSPLHF,TGTGCCATCAATGCCGGGACAGGGGGCTCACCCCTCCACTTT
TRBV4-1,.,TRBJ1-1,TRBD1,CASSIRMRDRNTEAFF,TGCGCCAGCAGCATACGAATGCGGGACAGGAACACTGAAGCTTTCTTT
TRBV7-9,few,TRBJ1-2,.,CASSLSLAGPHYGYTF,TGTGCCAGCAGCTTATCCCTCGCAGGGCCCCACTATGGCTACACCTTC
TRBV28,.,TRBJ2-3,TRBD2,CASDQLAGGVTDTQYF,TGTGCCAGCGACCAACTAGCGGGGGGAGTGACAGATACGCAGTATTTT
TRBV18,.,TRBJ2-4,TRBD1,CASSRTGTGNIQYF,TGTGCCAGCTCCCGTACCGGGACAGGGAACATTCAGTACTTC
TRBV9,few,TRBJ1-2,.,CASSPRGLANYGYTF,TGTGCCAGCAGCCCCCGGGGGCTCGCTAACTATGGCTACACCTTC
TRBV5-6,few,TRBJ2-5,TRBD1,CASSFFATGEGETQYF,TGTGCCAGCAGCTTCTTCGCCACAGGGGAAGGAGAGACCCAGTACTTC
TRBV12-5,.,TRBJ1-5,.,CASGWANQPQHF,TGTGCTAGTGGTTGGGCCAATCAGCCCCAGCATTTT
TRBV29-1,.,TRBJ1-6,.,CRLGYNSPLHF,TGCAGATTGGGGTATAATTCACCCCTCCACTTT
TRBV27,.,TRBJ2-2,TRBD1,CASTLGQGAGELFF,TGTGCCAGCACCCTGGGACAGGGGGCCGGGGAGCTGTTTTTT
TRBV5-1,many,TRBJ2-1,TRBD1,CASSLGQDNEQFF,TGTGCCAGCAGTTTGGGACAGGACAATGAGCAGTTCTTC
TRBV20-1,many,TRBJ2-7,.,CSAQPPESSYEQYF,TGCAGTGCCCAACCACCGGAGTCGTCCTACGAGCAGTACTTC
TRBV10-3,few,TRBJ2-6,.,CAIGTFQSGANVLTF,TGTGCCATCGGGACTTTCCAGTCTGGGGCCAACGTCCTGACTTTC
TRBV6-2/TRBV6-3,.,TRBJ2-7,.,CATAATGSSYNEQYF,TGTGCCACCGCAGCTACGGGGAGCTCCTACAATGAGCAGTACTTC
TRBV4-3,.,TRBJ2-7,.,CASSLNSAEQYF,TGCGCCAGCAGCCTCAATTCAGCTGAGCAGTACTTC
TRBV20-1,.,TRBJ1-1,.,CSASGRVMRNTEAFF,TGCAGTGCTAGCGGCAGGGTGATGCGTAACACTGAAGCTTTCTTT
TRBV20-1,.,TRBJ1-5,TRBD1,CSARRGRGRDSNQPQHF,TGCAGTGCTAGAAGGGGCAGGGGGCGGGATAGCAATCAGCCCCAGCATTTT
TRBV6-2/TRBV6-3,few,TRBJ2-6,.,CASTDARANVLTF,TGTGCCAGCACCGACGCACGAGCCAACGTCCTGACTTTC
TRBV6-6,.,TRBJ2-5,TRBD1,CASSPGQGNLQYF,TGTGCCAGCAGCCCCGGACAGGGGAATCTGCAGTACTTC
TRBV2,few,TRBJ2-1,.,CASSEASSYNEQFF,TGTGCCAGCAGTGAGGCCAGCTCCTACAATGAGCAGTTCTTC
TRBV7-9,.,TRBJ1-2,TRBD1,CASSTGTGHKYGYTF,TGTGCCAGCAGCACCGGGACAGGGCATAAGTATGGCTACACCTTC
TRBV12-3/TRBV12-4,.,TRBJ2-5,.,CASSPQAGLQETQYF,TGTGCCAGCAGTCCTCAAGCCGGGCTCCAAGAGACCCAGTACTTC
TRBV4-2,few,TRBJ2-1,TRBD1,CASSSPGTGLQEQFF,TGTGCCAGCAGCTCCCCCGGGACAGGGCTTCAGGAGCAGTTCTTC
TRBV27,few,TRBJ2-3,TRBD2,CASSLKMSSGDVDTQYF,TGTGCCAGCAGTTTAAAAATGTCTAGCGGAGACGTAGATACGCAGTATTTT
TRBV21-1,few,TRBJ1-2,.,CASSKFGQGSHLCGYTF,.
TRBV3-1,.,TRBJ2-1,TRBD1,CASSQEWTGDSYNEQFF,TGTGCCAGCAGCCAAGAATGGACAGGGGACTCCTACAATGAGCAGTTCTTC
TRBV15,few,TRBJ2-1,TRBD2,CATSSSMTSGGAYAFF,TGTGCCACCAGCAGTTCCATGACTAGCGGGGGGGCCTATGCGTTCTTC
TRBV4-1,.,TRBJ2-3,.,CASSHGGNSNVRSDTQYF,TGCGCCAGCAGCCACGGGGGTAACAGCAATGTAAGATCGGATACGCAGTATTTT
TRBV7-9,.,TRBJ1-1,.,CASRQRGGTGNTEAFF,TGTGCCAGCAGACAAAGGGGGGGGACTGGGAACACTGAAGCTTTCTTT
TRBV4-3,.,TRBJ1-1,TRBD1,CASSQDSGGPEAFF,TGCGCCAGCAGCCAAGATTCAGGGGGGCCTGAAGCTTTCTTT
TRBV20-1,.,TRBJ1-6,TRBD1,CSSGTGTLSSYNSPLHF,TGCAGTTCAGGGACAGGCACGTTGAGCTCCTATAATTCACCCCTCCACTTT
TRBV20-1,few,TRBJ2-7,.,CSAPRVDGSYEQYF,TGCAGTGCCCCCAGAGTGGACGGATCCTACGAGCAGTACTTC
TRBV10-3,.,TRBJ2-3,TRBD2,CAISGLAGGPTDTQYF,TGTGCCATCAGTGGTCTAGCGGGGGGCCCCACAGATACGCAGTATTTT
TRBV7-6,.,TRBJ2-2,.,CASSSKLGARAEELFF,TGCGCCAGCAGCTCGAAATTGGGGGCAAGGGCCGAGGAGCTGTTTTTT
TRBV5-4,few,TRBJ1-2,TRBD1,CASSSTLTGGYGYTF,TGTGCCAGCAGCTCGACTTTGACAGGGGGCTATGGCTACACCTTC
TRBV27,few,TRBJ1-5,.,CASSLRQYQPQHF,TGTGCCAGCAGTTTACGGCAGTATCAGCCCCAGCATTTT
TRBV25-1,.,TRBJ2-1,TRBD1,CASGRDRGVNNEQFF,TGTGCCAGCGGCAGGGACAGGGGAGTTAACAATGAGCAGTTCTTC
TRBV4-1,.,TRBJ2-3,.,CASSQVQGGTDTQYF,TGCGCCAGCAGCCAAGTGCAGGGAGGCACAGATACGCAGTATTTT
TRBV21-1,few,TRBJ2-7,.,CASSKSRDREAYEQYF,TGTGCCAGCAGCAAATCCCGGGACAGGGAAGCCTACGAGCAGTACTTC
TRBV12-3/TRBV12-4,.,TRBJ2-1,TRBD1,CACSVGNRDREQLF,TGTGCCTGCAGTGTGGGGAACCGGGACAGGGAGCAGTTATTC
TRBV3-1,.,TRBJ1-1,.,CASSQERVGRTEAFF,TGTGCCAGCAGCCAAGAGCGGGTCGGGAGGACTGAAGCTTTCTTT
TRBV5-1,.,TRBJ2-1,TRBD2,CASSYTSGDYNEQFF,TGCGCCAGCAGCTATACTAGCGGGGACTACAATGAGCAGTTCTTC
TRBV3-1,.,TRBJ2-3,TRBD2,CASNPLIAGSTDTQYF,TGTGCCAGCAACCCGTTAATAGCGGGGAGTACAGATACGCAGTATTTT
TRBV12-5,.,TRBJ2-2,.,CASGFKVTGELFF,TGTGCTAGTGGTTTTAAAGTGACCGGGGAGCTGTTTTTT